This T cell receptor beta chain was found in a study of blood T cell repertoires in COVID-19. Study background: Specimens from acute and convalescent COVID-19 originated in the United States, Italy and Spain. T cells, B-cell-depleted T cells, or PBMCs provided the cDNA or gDNA that served as material.

CDR3 length equals 13 residues. Germline CDR1 reads SGHAT; CDR2 reads FQDESV (reference sequence). Trimming took 6 bases from V and 3 from J, leaving 11 bases between them. This clone was seen only once. In the authors' methods: Estimates of nucleated cell counts were drawn from the amplification of reference gene primers. TCRdb's table, derived via immunoSEQ multiplex PCR, lists solely in-frame clones and lacks some. V and J calls and clone size are given by that table; D and trimming were obtained from the DNA. The sample has about 170,000 clones; approximately 83% are singletons. The sequenced sample consisted of peripheral blood. This rearrangement joins TRBV11-1 to TRBJ2-5; D ambiguous. The sequence was collected from a human donor with acute or convalescent COVID-19. The donor label of this sample is uncertain. The CDR3 coding sequence is TGTGCCAGCAGTATGACATATAAAGAGACCCAGTACTTC. Residues: CASSMTYKETQYF.